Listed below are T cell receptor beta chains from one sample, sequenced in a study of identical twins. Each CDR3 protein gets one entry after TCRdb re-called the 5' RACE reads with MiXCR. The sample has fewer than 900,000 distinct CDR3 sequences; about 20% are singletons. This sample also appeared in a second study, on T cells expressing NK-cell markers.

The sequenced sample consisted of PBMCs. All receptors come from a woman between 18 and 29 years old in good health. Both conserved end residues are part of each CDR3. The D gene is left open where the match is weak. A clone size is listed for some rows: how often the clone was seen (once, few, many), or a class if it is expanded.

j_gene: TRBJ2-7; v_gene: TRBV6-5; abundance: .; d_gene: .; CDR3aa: CASSYGVASYEQYF; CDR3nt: TGTGCCAGCAGTTACGGGGTCGCTAGCTACGAGCAGTACTTC
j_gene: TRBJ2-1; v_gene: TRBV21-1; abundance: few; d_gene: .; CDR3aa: CASSKRGGDICHRISYNEQFF; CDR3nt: TGTGCCAGCAGCAAAAGGGGGGGGGACATCTGCCATCGAATCTCCTACAATGAGCAGTTCTTC
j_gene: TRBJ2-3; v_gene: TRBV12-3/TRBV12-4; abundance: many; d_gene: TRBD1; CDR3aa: CASSLRRDRADTQYF; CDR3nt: TGTGCCAGCAGCTTACGCCGGGACAGGGCGGATACGCAGTATTTT
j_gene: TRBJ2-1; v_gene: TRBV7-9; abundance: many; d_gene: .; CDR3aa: CASSRTHDNEQFF; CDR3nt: TGTGCCAGCAGCAGAACTCACGACAATGAGCAGTTCTTC
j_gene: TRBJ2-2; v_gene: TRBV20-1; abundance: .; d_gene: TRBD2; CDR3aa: CSASRSGGAGELFF; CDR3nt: TGCAGTGCTAGCCGCAGCGGGGGCGCCGGGGAGCTGTTTTTT
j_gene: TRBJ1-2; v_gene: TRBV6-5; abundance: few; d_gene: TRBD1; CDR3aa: CASSYGTGPLGSTF; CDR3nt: TGTGCCAGCAGTTACGGGACAGGCCCTTTAGGATCCACCTTC
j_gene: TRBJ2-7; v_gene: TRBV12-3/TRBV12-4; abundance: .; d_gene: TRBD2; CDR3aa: CASTIYQGLAGGDEQYF; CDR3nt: TGTGCCAGCACGATATACCAGGGGCTAGCGGGAGGAGACGAGCAGTACTTC
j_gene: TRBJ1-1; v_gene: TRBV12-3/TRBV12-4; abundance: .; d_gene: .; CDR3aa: CASQALGTEAFF; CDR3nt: TGTGCCAGCCAGGCGCTTGGCACTGAAGCTTTCTTT
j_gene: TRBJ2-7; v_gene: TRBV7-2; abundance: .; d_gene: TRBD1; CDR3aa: CASSFGGTGTTYEQYF; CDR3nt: TGTGCCAGCAGCTTCGGAGGGACAGGGACTACCTACGAGCAGTACTTC
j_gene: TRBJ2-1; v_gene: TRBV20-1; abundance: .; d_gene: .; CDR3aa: CSAALWNEQFF; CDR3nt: TGCAGTGCTGCCCTTTGGAATGAGCAGTTCTTC
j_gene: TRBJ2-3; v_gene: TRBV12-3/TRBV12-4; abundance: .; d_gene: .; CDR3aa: CASSLASGPDTQYF; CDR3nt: TGTGCCAGCAGTTTAGCGTCCGGGCCAGATACGCAGTATTTT
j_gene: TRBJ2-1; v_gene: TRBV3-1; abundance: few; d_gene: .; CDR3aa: CASSLLAKDNEQFF; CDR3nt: TGTGCCAGCAGCCTTCTAGCGAAGGACAATGAGCAGTTCTTC
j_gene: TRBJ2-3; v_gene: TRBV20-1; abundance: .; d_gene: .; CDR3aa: CSASVASTDTQYF; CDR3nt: TGCAGTGCTAGCGTCGCGAGCACAGATACGCAGTATTTT
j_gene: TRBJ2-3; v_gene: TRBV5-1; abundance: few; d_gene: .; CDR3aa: CASKTGISTDTQYF; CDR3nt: TGCGCCAGCAAGACTGGAATTAGCACAGATACGCAGTATTTT
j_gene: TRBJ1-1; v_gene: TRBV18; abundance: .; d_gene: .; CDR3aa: CASSPSTVGLGTEAFF; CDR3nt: TGTGCCAGCTCACCATCGACAGTGGGGTTGGGCACTGAAGCTTTCTTT
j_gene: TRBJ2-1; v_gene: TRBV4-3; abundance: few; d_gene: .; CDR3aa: CASSLPLGDEQFF; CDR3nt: TGCGCCAGCAGCCTACCCCTAGGCGATGAGCAGTTCTTC
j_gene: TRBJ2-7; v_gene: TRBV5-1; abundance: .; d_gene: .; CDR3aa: CASSSGSGSYEQYF; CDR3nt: TGCGCCAGCAGTTCGGGGTCCGGCTCCTACGAGCAGTACTTC
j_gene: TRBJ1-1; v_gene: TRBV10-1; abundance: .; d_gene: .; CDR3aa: CASSDREEVAFF; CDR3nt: TGCGCCAGCAGTGACAGGGAGGAAGTGGCTTTCTTT
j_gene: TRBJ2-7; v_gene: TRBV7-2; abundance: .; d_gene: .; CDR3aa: CASSLGPTNYEQYF; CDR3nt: TGTGCCAGCAGCTTAGGGCCTACCAACTACGAGCAGTACTTC
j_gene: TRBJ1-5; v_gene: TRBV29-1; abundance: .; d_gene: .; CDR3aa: CSVGEGDQPQHF; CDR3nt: TGCAGCGTCGGGGAAGGGGATCAGCCCCAGCATTTT
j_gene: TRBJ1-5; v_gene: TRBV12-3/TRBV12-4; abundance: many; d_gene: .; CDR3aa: CASSPELGQPQHF; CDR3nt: TGTGCCAGCAGTCCAGAGTTGGGACAGCCCCAGCATTTT
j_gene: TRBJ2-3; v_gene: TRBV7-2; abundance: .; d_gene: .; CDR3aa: CASSLGSGSRTDTQYF; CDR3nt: TGTGCCAGCAGCTTAGGGTCCGGATCCCGCACAGATACGCAGTATTTT
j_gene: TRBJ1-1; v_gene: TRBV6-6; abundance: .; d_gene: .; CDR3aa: CASNEGDYTEAFF; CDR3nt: TGTGCCAGCAATGAGGGGGACTACACTGAAGCTTTCTTT
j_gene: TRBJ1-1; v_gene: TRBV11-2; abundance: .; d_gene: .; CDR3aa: CASSLGGRPFF; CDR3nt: TGTGCCAGCAGCTTAGGGGGTAGACCTTTCTTT
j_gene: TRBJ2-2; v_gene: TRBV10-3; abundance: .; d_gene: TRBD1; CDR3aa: CAIKAGTGSTGELFF; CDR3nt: TGTGCCATCAAAGCCGGGACAGGCAGCACCGGGGAGCTGTTTTTT
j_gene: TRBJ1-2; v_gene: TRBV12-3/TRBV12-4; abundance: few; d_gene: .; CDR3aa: CASSRRVMESGYTF; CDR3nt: TGTGCCAGCAGCCGACGCGTGATGGAGTCTGGCTACACCTTC
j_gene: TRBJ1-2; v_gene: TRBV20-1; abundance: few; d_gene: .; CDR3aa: CSARPGSNYGYTF; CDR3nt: TGCAGTGCTAGACCCGGCTCGAACTATGGCTACACCTTC
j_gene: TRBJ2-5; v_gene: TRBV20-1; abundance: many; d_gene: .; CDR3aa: CSARWMGTSQETQYF; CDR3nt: TGCAGTGCTAGATGGATGGGCACCAGCCAAGAGACCCAGTACTTC
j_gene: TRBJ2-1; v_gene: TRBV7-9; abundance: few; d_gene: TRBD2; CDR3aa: CASSGGTSGIYNEQFF; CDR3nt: TGTGCCAGCAGCGGAGGGACTAGCGGGATTTACAATGAGCAGTTCTTC
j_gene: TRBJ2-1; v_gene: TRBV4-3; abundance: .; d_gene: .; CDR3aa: CASSQESPGAKFF; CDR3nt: TGCGCCAGCAGCCAAGAAAGCCCGGGAGCAAAGTTCTTC
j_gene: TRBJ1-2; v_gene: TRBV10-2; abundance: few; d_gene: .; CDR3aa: CASRGTDGYTF; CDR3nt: TGCGCCAGCAGGGGGACGGATGGCTACACCTTC
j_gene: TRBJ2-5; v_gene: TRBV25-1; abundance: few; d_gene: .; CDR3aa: CASSGSGTGGETQYF; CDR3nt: TGTGCCAGCAGTGGTTCGGGAACTGGAGGAGAGACCCAGTACTTC
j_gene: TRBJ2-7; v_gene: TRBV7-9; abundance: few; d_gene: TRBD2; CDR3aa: CASSLGASGSNEQYF; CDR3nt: TGTGCCAGCAGCTTAGGGGCTAGCGGGAGCAACGAGCAGTACTTC
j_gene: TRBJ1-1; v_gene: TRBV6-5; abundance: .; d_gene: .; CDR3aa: CASSYVKRNTEAFF; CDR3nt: TGTGCCAGCAGTTACGTGAAGCGGAACACTGAAGCTTTCTTT
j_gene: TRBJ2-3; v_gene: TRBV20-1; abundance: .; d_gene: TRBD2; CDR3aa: CSARKLAGGPDTQYF; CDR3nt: TGCAGTGCTAGGAAACTAGCGGGAGGCCCAGATACGCAGTATTTT
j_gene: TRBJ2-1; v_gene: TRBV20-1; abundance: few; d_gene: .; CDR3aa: CSAQGQNTEQFF; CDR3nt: TGCAGTGCCCAAGGACAGAACACGGAGCAGTTCTTC
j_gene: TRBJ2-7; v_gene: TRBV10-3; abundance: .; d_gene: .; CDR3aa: CAISDGGDYEQYF; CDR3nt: TGTGCCATCAGTGACGGCGGGGACTACGAGCAGTACTTC
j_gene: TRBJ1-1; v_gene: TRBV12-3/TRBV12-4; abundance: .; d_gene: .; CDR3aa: CASSWKGKNTEAFF; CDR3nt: TGTGCCAGCAGTTGGAAGGGGAAGAACACTGAAGCTTTCTTT
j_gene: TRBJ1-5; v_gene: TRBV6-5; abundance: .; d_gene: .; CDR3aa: CASSYAGDQPQHF; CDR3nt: TGTGCCAGCAGTTACGCAGGGGATCAGCCCCAGCATTTT
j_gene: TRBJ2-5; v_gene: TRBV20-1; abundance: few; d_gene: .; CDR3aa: CSARDSTGQETQYF; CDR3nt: TGCAGTGCTAGAGACTCGACAGGCCAAGAGACCCAGTACTTC
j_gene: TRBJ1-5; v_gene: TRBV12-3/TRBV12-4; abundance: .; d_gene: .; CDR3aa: CASSLSGGEPQHF; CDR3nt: TGTGCCAGCAGTTTATCCGGCGGGGAGCCCCAGCATTTT
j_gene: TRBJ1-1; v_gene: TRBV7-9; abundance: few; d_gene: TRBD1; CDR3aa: CAAVGNRGQAFF; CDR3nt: TGTGCCGCAGTGGGGAACAGGGGGCAAGCTTTCTTT
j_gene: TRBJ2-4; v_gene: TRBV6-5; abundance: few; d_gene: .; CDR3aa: CAASQDQAKNIQYF; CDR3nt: TGTGCCGCCTCTCAAGATCAAGCCAAAAACATTCAGTACTTC
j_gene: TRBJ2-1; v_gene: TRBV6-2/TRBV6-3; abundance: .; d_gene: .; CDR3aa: CASSSMGVGPYNEQFF; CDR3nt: TGTGCCAGCAGTTCAATGGGGGTGGGCCCATACAATGAGCAGTTCTTC
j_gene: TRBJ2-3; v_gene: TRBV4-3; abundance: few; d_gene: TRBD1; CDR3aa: CASSQLDRGADTQYF; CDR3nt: TGCGCCAGCAGCCAACTGGACAGGGGCGCAGATACGCAGTATTTT
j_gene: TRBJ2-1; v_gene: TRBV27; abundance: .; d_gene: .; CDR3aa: CASTILGPGTRSYNEQFF; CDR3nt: TGTGCCAGCACCATACTCGGCCCCGGCACCCGCTCCTACAATGAGCAGTTCTTC
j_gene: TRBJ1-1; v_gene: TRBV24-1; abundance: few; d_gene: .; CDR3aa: CATSDNGGTEAFF; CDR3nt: TGTGCCACCAGTGATAACGGGGGCACTGAAGCTTTCTTT
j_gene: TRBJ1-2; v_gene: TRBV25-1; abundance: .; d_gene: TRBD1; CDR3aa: CASSQTGGAGGYTF; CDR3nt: TGTGCCAGCAGTCAAACAGGGGGCGCGGGTGGCTACACCTTC
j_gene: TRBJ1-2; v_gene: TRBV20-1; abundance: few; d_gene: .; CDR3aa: CSARTFLLTPGFNYGYTF; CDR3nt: TGCAGTGCTAGGACGTTCCTCCTCACCCCTGGTTTTAACTATGGCTACACCTTC
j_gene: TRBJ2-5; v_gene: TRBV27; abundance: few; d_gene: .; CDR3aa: CASSLSKQRETQYF; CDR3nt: TGTGCCAGCAGTTTATCGAAGCAACGAGAGACCCAGTACTTC
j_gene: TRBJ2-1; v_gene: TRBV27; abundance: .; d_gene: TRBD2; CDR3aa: CASHQLAGVYNEQFF; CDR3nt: TGTGCCAGCCATCAGCTAGCGGGGGTGTACAATGAGCAGTTCTTC
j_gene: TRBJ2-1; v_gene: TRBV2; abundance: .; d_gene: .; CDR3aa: CASSEWGGGQNEQFF; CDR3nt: TGTGCCAGCAGTGAATGGGGGGGGGGCCAAAATGAGCAGTTCTTC
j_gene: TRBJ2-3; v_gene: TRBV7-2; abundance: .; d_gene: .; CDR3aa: CASSSRARSTSTDTQYF; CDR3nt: TGTGCCAGCAGCTCCCGGGCAAGATCGACAAGCACAGATACGCAGTATTTT
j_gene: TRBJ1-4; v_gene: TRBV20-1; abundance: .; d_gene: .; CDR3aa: CSARDGGKLFF; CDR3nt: TGCAGTGCTAGAGATGGTGGAAAACTGTTTTTT
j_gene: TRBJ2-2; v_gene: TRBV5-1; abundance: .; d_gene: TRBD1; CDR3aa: CATKPGTALGELFF; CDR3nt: TGCGCCACCAAACCCGGGACAGCACTCGGGGAGCTGTTTTTT
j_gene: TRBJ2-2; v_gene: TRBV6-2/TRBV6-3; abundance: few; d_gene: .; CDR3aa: CATRPGALAGELFF; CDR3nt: TGTGCCACGCGACCGGGGGCACTTGCCGGGGAGCTGTTTTTT